In this sample, the clone carrying this T cell receptor beta chain turned up many times. Its antigen is still unknown. In germline, CDR1 is LNHDA, CDR2 SQIVND (reference sequence). V shed 3 bases and J shed 8 bases, with 13 bases lying between them. The CDR3 covers 13 residues. This sample stems from a study of cytomegalovirus exposure and HLA in healthy donors. Study details: From HLA-typed donors, an early data release held 70 million to 100 million unique TCRs.

Overall study results and limits: Among immune exposure information, only CMV serostatus was available. Common viral pathogens (according to a later analysis) appeared linked to several of the most significant clusters.

PCR used 60 Vbeta primers and 13 Jbeta primers. Methods used by the authors: Approximately 86 million unique TCR beta chains, roughly 11 million shared, were counted in a later analysis. Here immunoSEQ multiplex PCR was the method, and the copy in TCRdb shows in-frame clones only, minus some. V and J calls and clone size are as listed in that table; D and trimming were resolved from the DNA. Of 150,000 to 200,000 clones in the sample, roughly 77% were seen once. The TCR sequence derives from a woman in her thirties or forties in good health and CMV-seropositive. The chain couples TRBV19 to TRBJ1-2, with D uncertain. What was sequenced was PBMCs. The CDR3 DNA is TGTGCCAGTAGTATGTGGGAAGGGAGCGGCTACACCTTC. This translates into CASSMWEGSGYTF. The full variable domain, rest sourced from reference TRBV19 and TRBJ1-2, is DGGITQSPKYLFRKEGQNVTLSCEQNLNHDAMYWYRQDPGQGLRLIYYSQIVNDFQKGDIAEGYSVSREKKESFPLTVTSAQKNPTAFYLCASSMWEGSGYTFGSGTRLTVV.